These 19 T cell receptor beta chains share one sample of origin, sequenced in a study of T cell responses to AZD1222 COVID-19 vaccine. Here immunoSEQ multiplex PCR was the method, and the copy in TCRdb shows in-frame clones only, minus some. The sample yields 79,000 or so clones, about 83% seen once. The sample in question was peripheral blood, obtained 28 days after the second dose of the MenACWY control vaccine. These receptors were obtained from an adult who received the MenACWY meningococcal vaccine as a control.

This clone was seen many times. Different DNA sequences within this sample yield the same CDR3. The chain combines TRBV12-3 or TRBV12-4 with TRBJ1-1; D is undetermined. V dropped 3 bases and J dropped 1 base, with 3 bases sitting between them. The CDR3 contains 12 residues. The CDR3 region is CASSFGNTEAFF. For the CDR3, the DNA is TGTGCCAGCAGTTTTGGGAACACTGAAGCTTTCTTT.

This rearrangement joins TRBV19 to TRBJ1-5, with D possibly matching TRBD1 (5 bases). Germline CDR1 is LNHDA and CDR2 is SQIVND (reference sequence). The CDR3 consists of 14 residues. Trimming pared 3 bases from V and 7 bases from J, leaving 13 bases between. CDR3 protein: CASSMTVQGQPQHF. The CDR3 nucleotides are TGTGCCAGTAGTATGACGGTTCAGGGACAGCCCCAGCATTTT.

J is TRBJ2-7 and V is TRBV7-9; D not certain. This CDR3 has 13 amino acids. From germline, CDR1 is SEHNR and CDR2 FQNEAQ (reference sequence). The V end was cut by 1 base, the J end by 4 bases, with 8 bases between. The CDR3 spells CASSLGNLYEQYF. The CDR3 DNA sequence: TGTGCCAGCAGCTTAGGGAACCTATACGAGCAGTACTTC.

This clone appeared a few times. J is TRBJ2-1 and V is TRBV5-4, with D possibly being TRBD1 or TRBD2 (5 bases each). Germline CDR1 is SGHNT and CDR2 is YYREEE (reference sequence). CDR3 length: 16 residues. V was trimmed by 4 bases and J by 0 bases, leaving 14 bases between them. CDR3 amino acids: CASSPRKGSSYNEQFF. CDR3 nucleotides: TGTGCCAGCAGCCCTAGAAAGGGGAGCTCCTACAATGAGCAGTTCTTC.

This rearrangement joins TRBV5-1 to TRBJ2-5; the D call may be TRBD1 or TRBD2 (6 bases each). Germline CDR1 reads SGHRS; CDR2 reads YFSETQ. The CDR3 has 15 residues. V lost 4 bases to trimming and J lost 2 bases, with 15 bases between them. The CDR3 loop is CASSLRGDRQETQYF. In DNA, the CDR3 is TGCGCCAGCAGCCTGAGGGGGGATCGACAAGAGACCCAGTACTTC.

The J gene is TRBJ1-5, the V gene TRBV19; D not resolved. There are 16 residues in the CDR3. Between the trimmed V and J ends, which lost 0 bases and 13 bases, there was a span of 22 bases. Germline V gene data show CDR1 as LNHDA and CDR2 as SQIVND (reference sequence). Here the CDR3 DNA reads TGTGCCAGTAGTATAGACCCCAACCGGGCCACCGCAAGACAGCATTTT. Amino acid sequence: CASSIDPNRATARQHF.

The chain is built from TRBV2 and TRBJ2-7; a weak D match, TRBD2 (7 bases). CDR1 and CDR2 (germline): SNHLY, FYNNEI. V lost 6 bases and J 5 bases, leaving 14 bases between the germline ends. This CDR3 has 13 amino acids. CDR3 nucleotide sequence: TGTGCCAGCAGGGGAGGGGGAGGGGACGAGCAGTACTTC. Translating it yields CASRGGGGDEQYF.

The V and J genes are TRBV10-2 and TRBJ2-1; D remains unclear. V dropped 6 bases and J dropped 0 bases, with 9 bases sitting between them. This CDR3 has 14 amino acids. Germline V CDR1 and CDR2: WSHSY, SAAADI. CDR3 sequence: CASRYTGSYNEQFF. The CDR3 DNA is TGCGCCAGCAGGTACACTGGCTCCTACAATGAGCAGTTCTTC.

This clone was observed once. The chain links TRBV5-8 to TRBJ2-1; 7 nucleotides align to TRBD2. V was pared by 0 bases and J by 5 bases, with 11 bases of the junction left unmatched. In germline, CDR1 is SGHTS, CDR2 YDEGEE. This CDR3 contains 17 residues. Written as DNA, the CDR3 is TGTGCCAGCAGCTTGGAGTTCCTGGCGGGACTAAACAATGAGCAGTTCTTC. Protein sequence: CASSLEFLAGLNNEQFF. The full variable domain, in which reference TRBV5-8 and TRBJ2-1 provide the parts outside the CDR3, is EAGVTQSPTHLIKTRGQQATLRCSPISGHTSVYWYQQALGLGLQFLLWYDEGEERNRGNFPPRFSGRQFPNYSSELNVNALELEDSALYLCASSLEFLAGLNNEQFFGPGTRLTVL.

This chain joins TRBV3-1 (or the pseudogene TRBV3-2) and TRBJ1-4; unclear D gene. The CDR3 runs 14 residues. The V end was cut by 4 bases, the J end by 7 bases, with 13 bases between. CDR1 and CDR2 from the germline V gene are LGHDT and YNNKEL (reference sequence). As DNA, the CDR3 is TGTGCCAGCAGCCCGGATCCCCGGAGTGAAAAACTGTTTTTT. Its translation is CASSPDPRSEKLFF.

The rearrangement uses TRBV7-8 and TRBJ2-7; 8 nucleotides line up with TRBD1. There are 15 residues in the CDR3. V shed 5 bases, J shed 5 bases, and the junction held 11 bases outside the gene matches. The germline CDR1 and CDR2 sequences are SGHVS and FQNEAQ. The CDR3 nucleotides are TGTGCCAGCAGCCTCCGAGGACAGGGCTTCCACGAGCAGTACTTC. This codes for CASSLRGQGFHEQYF.

The chain links TRBV7-2 to TRBJ2-1; D is perhaps TRBD2 (5 bases). V was pared by 1 base and J by 0 bases, with 10 bases between. The CDR3 covers 16 residues. Germline CDR1 and CDR2: SGHTA and FQGNSA. The CDR3 DNA reads TGTGCCAGCAGCTTAGAAGGGAGACCCTCCTACAATGAGCAGTTCTTC. It yields the protein CASSLEGRPSYNEQFF. Full variable domain (remainder filled in from reference TRBV7-2 and TRBJ2-1): GAGVSQSPSNKVTEKGKDVELRCDPISGHTALYWYRQSLGQGLEFLIYFQGNSAPDKSGLPSDRFSAERTGGSVSTLTIQRTQQEDSAVYLCASSLEGRPSYNEQFFGPGTRLTVL.

This chain connects TRBV6-1 to TRBJ1-5; TRBD1 might be the D (5 bases). CDR1 is MNHNS and CDR2 is SASEGT in the germline V gene. V was cut by 4 bases and J by 3 bases, with 16 bases left in between. This CDR3 is built from 16 residues. The CDR3 coding sequence is TGTGCCAGCAGTGGAAAGGGACCGGGGGTCAATCAGCCCCAGCATTTT. This encodes CASSGKGPGVNQPQHF.

The V gene is TRBV7-3, the J gene TRBJ1-1; D gene uncertain. The CDR3 is 13 amino acids. Trimming took off 2 bases at V and 8 bases at J, with 12 bases between the two ends. CDR1 and CDR2 (germline): SGHTA, FQGTGA. DNA for the CDR3: TGTGCCAGCAGCTTAGGGAGGGATCAGGAAGCTTTCTTT. Protein product: CASSLGRDQEAFF. Combining the CDR3 with reference TRBV7-3 and TRBJ1-1 gives the whole variable domain GAGVSQTPSNKVTEKGKYVELRCDPISGHTALYWYRQSLGQGPEFLIYFQGTGAADDSGLPNDRFFAVRPEGSVSTLKIQRTERGDSAVYLCASSLGRDQEAFFGQGTRLTVV.

The genes are TRBV29-1 and TRBJ2-7; 7 bases agree with TRBD2. Per the germline V gene, CDR1 is SQVTM and CDR2 is ANQGSEA. The CDR3 is 13 residues long. After removal of 4 bases from V and 3 bases from J, the junction contained 6 bases not matched to a gene. CDR3: CSVGWGGSYEQYF. In DNA, the CDR3 is TGCAGCGTTGGGTGGGGGGGGAGCTACGAGCAGTACTTC.

The chain combines TRBV6-5 with TRBJ1-4, with TRBD1 as a possible D gene (6 bases). The germline V gene has CDR1 MNHEY and CDR2 SVGAGI. The CDR3 consists of 15 residues. With 6 bases removed from V and 7 bases from J, the gap between germline ends came to 18 bases. In DNA, the CDR3 is TGTGCCAGCAGCGACGACAGGCAGGAGAGTGAAAAACTGTTTTTT. This encodes CASSDDRQESEKLFF.

V and J are TRBV12-3 or TRBV12-4 and TRBJ2-7, with D possibly TRBD1 on 5 matching bases. With 5 bases removed from V and 6 bases from J, the gap between germline ends came to 14 bases. This CDR3 contains 13 residues. The CDR3 DNA reads as TGTGCCAGCAGTATAACAGGTCCCAGCGAGCAGTACTTC. It codes for CASSITGPSEQYF.

In this sample, this clone turned up a few times. This chain links TRBV19 with TRBJ1-1; tentative D call: TRBD1 (5 bases). Germline V gene sequence: CDR1 LNHDA, CDR2 SQIVND (reference sequence). V was cut by 5 bases and J by 11 bases, with 18 bases left in between. The CDR3 runs to 13 residues. The CDR3 region is CASSAGTARRAFF. The CDR3 DNA follows: TGTGCCAGTAGTGCCGGGACGGCGCGGCGGGCTTTCTTT.

This chain joins TRBV9 and TRBJ2-3, with 15 positions matching TRBD2. The germline gives CDR1 SGDLS, CDR2 YYNGEE. J was trimmed by 6 bases and V by 3 bases; bases with no gene match: 2. The CDR3 extends over 15 amino acids. The CDR3 DNA sequence: TGTGCCAGCAGCGGGACTAGCGGGGGGGCGGATACGCAGTATTTT. Encoded protein: CASSGTSGGADTQYF.